These 21 T cell receptor beta chains were sequenced from one sample in a study of shared clonotypes between healthy human individuals. Assay used: immunoSEQ multiplex PCR; TCRdb lists only in-frame clones, some missing. The sample contains 2 million to 2.5 million clones, 80% to 95% of which appear only once. The specimen sequenced was naive CD4+ T cells from PBMCs. Subset noted: CD45RA+ positively selected. These receptors were taken from a young man in good health. Some clones in this sample may be carry-over from other donors' samples.

This rearrangement joins TRBV6-1 to TRBJ1-2, with 7 bases lining up with TRBD1. After removal of 6 bases from V and 8 bases from J, the junction contained 9 bases not matched to a gene. CDR1 is MNHNS, CDR2 SASEGT, per germline. The CDR3 extends over 13 amino acids. The CDR3 coding sequence is TGTGCCAGCAGCGTCAGACAGGGCCCAGGCTACACCTTC. It translates to CASSVRQGPGYTF.

The chain has TRBV27 and TRBJ2-7, with 7 bases matching TRBD2. V was pared by 6 bases and J by 0 bases, with 11 bases of the junction left unmatched. Germline assignment: CDR1 MNHEY and CDR2 SMNVEV (reference sequence). This CDR3 region has 16 residues. CDR3 nucleotides: TGTGCCAGCAGCTCCTCGGGGAGGGTTAGCTCCTACGAGCAGTACTTC. This codes for CASSSSGRVSSYEQYF.

This clone turned up a few times. Other DNA variants within this sample encode the same CDR3. The rearrangement uses TRBV18 and TRBJ2-5; D is perhaps TRBD1 (5 bases). Germline V CDR1 and CDR2: KGHSH, LQKENI. The CDR3 is 14 amino acids. The V and J ends lost 3 bases and 2 bases respectively, with 10 bases between them. Written as DNA, the CDR3 is TGTGCCAGCTCACCTCTTTCAGGGCAAGAGACCCAGTACTTC. Translating gives CASSPLSGQETQYF.

V and J are TRBV2 and TRBJ1-2; TRBD1 matches at 7 bases. CDR1 and CDR2 (germline): SNHLY, FYNNEI. The length of the CDR3 is 14 residues. V lost 3 bases, J lost 5 bases, and 6 bases stayed unmatched. The CDR3 DNA reads TGTGCCAGCAGTGATGTCAGGGGGTTTTATGGCTACACCTTC. Encoded protein: CASSDVRGFYGYTF.

V usage is TRBV28 and J usage is TRBJ2-2, with D uncertain. Germline V gene data show CDR1 as MDHEN and CDR2 as SYDVKM. CDR3 length: 14 amino acids. The V and J ends lost 5 bases and 0 bases respectively, with 7 bases between them. This CDR3 is CASSRPANTGELFF. In nucleotides, the CDR3 is TGTGCCAGCAGTCGACCAGCGAACACCGGGGAGCTGTTTTTT.

The V gene is TRBV28, the J gene TRBJ2-6; D is ambiguous. The CDR3 loop spans 16 amino acids. V lost 7 bases and J 0 bases, leaving 13 bases between the germline ends. CDR1 and CDR2 from the germline V gene are MDHEN and SYDVKM. CDR3 nucleotides: TGTGCCAGCAAGGGCAGGAACCCCTCTGGGGCCAACGTCCTGACTTTC. Its protein is CASKGRNPSGANVLTF. Variable domain in full (rest from reference TRBV28 and TRBJ2-6): DVKVTQSSRYLVKRTGEKVFLECVQDMDHENMFWYRQDPGLGLRLIYFSYDVKMKEKGDIPEGYSVSREKKERFSLILESASTNQTSMYLCASKGRNPSGANVLTFGAGSRLTVL.

The chain couples TRBV11-2 to TRBJ2-4; TRBD2 matches at 7 bases. Germline CDR1 reads SGHAT; CDR2 reads FQNNGV. The CDR3 consists of 16 residues. J gave up 6 bases and V 5 bases, and 13 bases lay outside the gene matches. CDR3 protein: CASSVSGNLFINIQYF. For the CDR3, the DNA is TGTGCCAGCAGCGTCAGCGGGAACCTATTCATAAACATTCAGTACTTC.

The chain couples TRBV6-5 to TRBJ1-1; 9 bases map to TRBD1. This CDR3 region has 14 residues. Per germline, CDR1 MNHEY and CDR2 SVGAGI. V lost 5 bases, J lost 6 bases, and 7 bases stayed unmatched. In DNA form, the CDR3 reads TGTGCCAGCAGTCCGAGGGACAGGGACGCTGAAGCTTTCTTT. Protein: CASSPRDRDAEAFF.

This sequence joins TRBV7-9 and TRBJ1-1; the match to TRBD1 covers 10 bases. This CDR3 is 15 amino acids long. In germline, CDR1 is SEHNR, CDR2 FQNEAQ (reference sequence). V trimming: 4 bases; J trimming: 8 bases; junction bases outside the gene matches: 10. The CDR3 coding sequence is TGTGCCAGCAGCTGGCGAGAGGGACAGGGGAGGGAAGCTTTCTTT. It encodes CASSWREGQGREAFF.

The chain is built from TRBV7-6 and TRBJ2-7, with 10 bases aligning to TRBD2. Germline CDR1 and CDR2: SGHVS and FNYEAQ. J gave up 2 bases and V 0 bases, and 13 bases lay outside the gene matches. The CDR3 totals 19 residues. DNA of the CDR3: TGTGCCAGCAGCTTAGCGTTTTCCAGCGGGAGGGGGATTGCCTACGAGCAGTACTTC. It specifies CASSLAFSSGRGIAYEQYF.

The chain couples TRBV28 to TRBJ2-7; perhaps TRBD1 as D (6 bases). The V gene's germline CDR1 is MDHEN and CDR2 SYDVKM. This CDR3 is 14 amino acids long. Trimming took 2 bases from V and 2 from J, leaving 10 bases between them. The CDR3 DNA reads as TGTGCCAGCAGTTTAAGTCAGGGGCCCTACGAGCAGTACTTC. As protein: CASSLSQGPYEQYF.

The chain recombines TRBV6-5 with TRBJ1-1; weak D call: TRBD1 (6 bases). The V end was cut by 10 bases, the J end by 5 bases, with 14 bases between. CDR3 length: 12 residues. CDR1 is MNHEY, CDR2 SVGAGI, per germline. CDR3 protein: CATHTGRTEAFF. The CDR3 region has the DNA TGTGCCACCCACACAGGGCGGACTGAAGCTTTCTTT.

The J gene is TRBJ2-5, the V gene TRBV7-2; 9 positions agree with TRBD2. The CDR3 length is 17 residues. Trimming took 0 bases from V and 4 from J; bases not matched to a gene: 9. Germline V lookup: CDR1 SGHTA, CDR2 FQGNSA. The CDR3: CASSLATASGNRETQYF. The DNA of the CDR3 is TGTGCCAGCAGCTTAGCGACGGCTAGCGGGAATAGAGAGACCCAGTACTTC.

This chain connects TRBV5-4 to TRBJ2-1; a possible D gene is TRBD2 (6 bases). V lost 4 bases, J lost 0 bases, and 26 bases lay in between. CDR3 length equals 20 residues. Looked up from germline, CDR1 is SGHNT and CDR2 is YYREEE (reference sequence). This CDR3 is CASSMGLPASPEASYNEQFF. Here the CDR3 DNA reads TGTGCCAGCAGCATGGGACTCCCAGCCTCCCCAGAGGCCTCCTACAATGAGCAGTTCTTC. The full variable domain, rest sourced from reference TRBV5-4 and TRBJ2-1, is ETGVTQSPTHLIKTRGQQVTLRCSSQSGHNTVSWYQQALGQGPQFIFQYYREEENGRGNFPPRFSGLQFPNYSSELNVNALELDDSALYLCASSMGLPASPEASYNEQFFGPGTRLTVL.

As for this clone: The sample has other DNA sequences that encode this CDR3 too. The chain uses TRBV2 and TRBJ1-2; D is uncertain. The germline CDR1 and CDR2 sequences are SNHLY and FYNNEI. This CDR3 is 13 amino acids long. Deletions cut 2 bases from V and 1 base from J, with 5 bases between. CDR3 protein: CASSETGNYGYTF. CDR3 bases: TGTGCCAGCAGTGAAACGGGTAACTATGGCTACACCTTC.

The chain joins TRBV10-1 to TRBJ2-2; D unresolved. The V gene's germline CDR1 is WNHNN and CDR2 SYGVQD (reference sequence). V gave up 3 bases and J gave up 2 bases, with 7 bases separating them. The CDR3 runs 14 residues. CDR3 protein: CASSDLGNTGELFF. CDR3 in DNA: TGCGCCAGCAGTGATTTGGGAAACACCGGGGAGCTGTTTTTT.

This clone appeared a few times. The sample carries other DNA sequences with the same CDR3. The chain couples TRBV2 to TRBJ2-2; 8 nucleotides align to TRBD1. Germline CDR1 SNHLY, CDR2 FYNNEI. The CDR3 contains 13 residues. After removal of 6 bases from V and 3 bases from J, the junction contained 0 bases not matched to a gene. CDR3 DNA: TGTGCCAGCAGGGACAGGGACACCGGGGAGCTGTTTTTT. Translating it yields CASRDRDTGELFF.

CDR3 region: CATSRGVLAGGPVETQYF. In nucleotides, the CDR3 is TGTGCCACCAGCAGAGGAGTTCTAGCGGGAGGGCCGGTGGAGACCCAGTACTTC. The V call is TRBV15, the J call TRBJ2-5; 12 bases map to TRBD2. CDR1 and CDR2 from the germline V gene are LNHNV and YYDKDF (reference sequence). Germline trimming cut 1 base from V and 5 bases from J; bases unmatched to any gene: 11. The CDR3 is 18 residues long.

This chain connects TRBV6-6 to TRBJ2-7, with 10 bases that match TRBD2. The CDR3 spans 16 residues. CDR1 and CDR2 (germline): MNHNY, SVGAGI (reference sequence). J was trimmed by 7 bases and V by 0 bases; bases with no gene match: 9. The CDR3 loop is CASSYSRASGRGEQYF. CDR3 nucleotide sequence: TGTGCCAGCAGTTACTCGAGGGCTAGCGGGAGAGGGGAGCAGTACTTC.

V is TRBV10-1 and J is TRBJ2-3; no definite D call. V was trimmed by 5 bases and J by 5 bases, leaving 8 bases between them. The germline V gene encodes CDR1 WNHNN and CDR2 SYGVQD (reference sequence). The CDR3 loop spans 12 amino acids. The CDR3: CASSLDGDTQYF. The CDR3 DNA reads as TGCGCCAGCAGTTTGGACGGAGATACGCAGTATTTT.

This sequence joins TRBV9 and TRBJ2-5, with no clear D. The length of the CDR3 is 15 residues. V dropped 3 bases and J dropped 5 bases, with 17 bases sitting between them. In germline, CDR1 is SGDLS, CDR2 YYNGEE. The CDR3 nucleotides read TGTGCCAGCAGCGCCGCCAGCCCCCCCGGGGAGACCCAGTACTTC. Translated: CASSAASPPGETQYF.